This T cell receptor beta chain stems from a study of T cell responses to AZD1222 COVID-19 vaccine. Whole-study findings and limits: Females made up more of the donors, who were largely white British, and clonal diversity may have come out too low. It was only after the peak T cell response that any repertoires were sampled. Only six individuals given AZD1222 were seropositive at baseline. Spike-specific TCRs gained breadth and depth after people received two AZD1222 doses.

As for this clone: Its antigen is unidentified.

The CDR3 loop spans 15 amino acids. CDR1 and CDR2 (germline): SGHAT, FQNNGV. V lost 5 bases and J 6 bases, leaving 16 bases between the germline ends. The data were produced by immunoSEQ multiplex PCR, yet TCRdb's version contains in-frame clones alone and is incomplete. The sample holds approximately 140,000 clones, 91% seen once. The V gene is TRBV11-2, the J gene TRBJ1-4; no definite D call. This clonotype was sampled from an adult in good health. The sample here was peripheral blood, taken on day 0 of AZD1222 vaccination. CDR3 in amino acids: CASSRPGEQYEKLFF. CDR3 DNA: TGTGCCAGCAGCCGCCCCGGGGAGCAGTATGAAAAACTGTTTTTT.